This TCR beta chain was recovered during a study of blood T cell repertoires in COVID-19. Germline lookup yields CDR1 MNHEY and CDR2 SVGAGI. The CDR3 loop spans 16 amino acids. V lost 2 bases to trimming and J lost 1 base, with 11 bases between them. Produced via immunoSEQ multiplex PCR; TCRdb's table is partial and in-frame only. The sample records roughly 250,000 clones, around 90% being singletons. This receptor was obtained from a woman in her thirties or forties who had been exposed to COVID-19. The V gene is TRBV6-5, the J gene TRBJ2-2, with D perhaps TRBD2 (6 bases). The specimen sequenced was PBMCs or T cells enriched from blood (not recorded which). CDR3 DNA: TGTGCCAGCAGTTACGGGGTAGCGGTGAACACCGGGGAGCTGTTTTTT. It translates to CASSYGVAVNTGELFF.